One sample yielded the 26 T cell receptor beta chains listed below, sequenced in a study of T cell responses to AZD1222 COVID-19 vaccine. The assay was immunoSEQ multiplex PCR, and TCRdb's table has in-frame clones only and misses some. The sample lists around 200,000 clones; roughly 94% were seen once. The input for sequencing was peripheral blood, taken 28 days after the second AZD1222 dose. Receptors originate from an adult who received the AZD1222 COVID-19 vaccine.

The rearrangement uses TRBV5-1 and TRBJ1-6; D gene uncertain. Germline-derived CDR1 and CDR2 are SGHRS and YFSETQ. Trimming shortened V by 2 bases and J by 7 bases, and 7 bases separated the two germline ends. This CDR3 comprises 13 residues. CDR3 nucleotides: TGCGCCAGCAGCTTATATAAGAATTCACCCCTCCACTTT. This translates into CASSLYKNSPLHF.

The rearrangement uses TRBV12-3 or TRBV12-4 and TRBJ1-3, with unresolved D. This CDR3 is built from 13 residues. V lost 5 bases, J lost 0 bases, and 5 bases lay in between. CDR3 bases: TGTGCCAGCAGTAACCCCTCTGGAAACACCATATATTTT. Its translation: CASSNPSGNTIYF.

V gene TRBV28 combines with J gene TRBJ2-5, with 8 bases identical to TRBD1. The CDR3 contains 14 residues. V dropped 4 bases and J dropped 5; count of bases not matched to a gene: 6. Germline assignment: CDR1 MDHEN and CDR2 SYDVKM. The CDR3 loop reads CASSSQGAGETQYF. The CDR3 DNA reads as TGTGCCAGCAGTTCCCAGGGGGCAGGGGAGACCCAGTACTTC.

The gene calls are TRBV27 and TRBJ1-4; the match to TRBD1 covers 7 bases. CDR3 length: 14 amino acids. V lost 4 bases, J lost 8 bases, and 7 bases stayed unmatched. The V gene's germline CDR1 is MNHEY and CDR2 SMNVEV (reference sequence). The CDR3 DNA follows: TGTGCCAGCAGTTCCGACAGGGTAGGGGAAAAACTGTTTTTT. Encoded protein: CASSSDRVGEKLFF.

J is TRBJ2-5 and V is TRBV28; D perhaps matches TRBD1 (5 bases). Per germline, CDR1 MDHEN and CDR2 SYDVKM. The CDR3 runs to 18 residues. Trimming removed 5 bases from V and 4 bases from J, with 26 bases in between. The CDR3 spells CASSPLWANLGRGETQYF. For the CDR3, the DNA is TGTGCCAGCAGTCCGTTATGGGCAAACCTGGGGCGCGGAGAGACCCAGTACTTC.

The V gene is TRBV28, the J gene TRBJ2-7; TRBD2 aligns across 11 bases. The V gene's germline CDR1 is MDHEN and CDR2 SYDVKM. CDR3 length: 15 residues. V lost 3 bases and J lost 4; bases outside the gene matches: 5. The CDR3 here is CASSFETSGTYEQYF. Here the CDR3 DNA reads TGTGCCAGCAGTTTCGAGACTAGCGGGACTTACGAGCAGTACTTC. The variable domain in full, with the rest retrieved from reference TRBV28 and TRBJ2-7, is DVKVTQSSRYLVKRTGEKVFLECVQDMDHENMFWYRQDPGLGLRLIYFSYDVKMKEKGDIPEGYSVSREKKERFSLILESASTNQTSMYLCASSFETSGTYEQYFGPGTRLTVT.

The chain combines TRBV5-6 with TRBJ2-5; either TRBD1 or TRBD2 may supply D (5 bases each). V was cut by 1 base and J by 7 bases, with 14 bases left in between. The CDR3 totals 14 residues. Per germline, CDR1 SGHDT and CDR2 YYEEEE. The CDR3 DNA sequence: TGTGCCAGCAGCTTGAATGTGGGGGTAGCGACCCAGTACTTC. Protein sequence: CASSLNVGVATQYF.

This clone is a singleton in its sample. CDR3 loop: CASGDTSSGNTIYF. CDR3 bases: TGTGCCTCGGGGGACACCTCCTCTGGAAACACCATATATTTT. The rearrangement uses TRBV10-3 and TRBJ1-3, with a weak D call TRBD1 (6 bases). V lost 11 bases, J lost 0 bases, and 14 bases lay in between. There are 14 residues in the CDR3. CDR1 and CDR2 (germline): ENHRY, SYGVKD.

V and J are TRBV18 and TRBJ1-1; no clear D gene. The CDR3 totals 13 residues. Trimming left V 5 bases short and J 0 bases short, with 7 bases between. The germline V gene encodes CDR1 KGHSH and CDR2 LQKENI. CDR3 residues: CASSRELNTEAFF. The DNA for the CDR3 is TGTGCCAGCTCAAGAGAACTGAACACTGAAGCTTTCTTT.

The V and J genes are TRBV29-1 and TRBJ1-2; TRBD1 agrees at 8 bases. Germline trimming cut 1 base from V and 1 base from J; bases unmatched to any gene: 8. CDR1 and CDR2 from the germline V gene are SQVTM and ANQGSEA. The CDR3 contains 16 residues. This CDR3 reads CSVEGWDRRINYGYTF. The DNA of the CDR3 is TGCAGCGTTGAAGGGTGGGACAGGAGGATTAACTATGGCTACACCTTC.

This rearrangement joins TRBV15 to TRBJ1-4; 10 bases map to TRBD1. This CDR3 contains 18 residues. Germline V CDR1 and CDR2: LNHNV, YYDKDF (reference sequence). V shed 0 bases and J 4 bases; nucleotides not matched to a gene: 8. CDR3 DNA sequence: TGTGCCACCAGCAGAGAATATGGGGGACAGGGGAATAATGAAAAACTGTTTTTT. Amino acids: CATSREYGGQGNNEKLFF.

The rearrangement uses TRBV15 and TRBJ2-1; the D is unclear. The germline gives CDR1 LNHNV, CDR2 YYDKDF (reference sequence). V dropped 0 bases and J dropped 4 bases, with 7 bases sitting between them. The CDR3 length is 14 residues. The CDR3 bases are TGTGCCACCAGCAGAGAGGGGTCTTACAATGAGCAGTTCTTC. The encoded protein is CATSREGSYNEQFF.

The chain employs TRBV19 and TRBJ1-1, with TRBD1 matching over 8 bases. The CDR3 consists of 14 residues. V lost 3 bases to trimming and J lost 6 bases; unmatched junction nucleotides: 6. The germline V gene has CDR1 LNHDA and CDR2 SQIVND (reference sequence). This CDR3 is CASSITPQGAEAFF. CDR3 DNA sequence: TGTGCCAGTAGTATTACTCCACAGGGGGCTGAAGCTTTCTTT.

The chain has TRBV9 and TRBJ2-5; D unclear. This CDR3 region has 17 residues. V was cut by 3 bases and J by 2 bases, with 20 bases left in between. Germline V gene lookup returns CDR1 SGDLS and CDR2 YYNGEE. DNA of the CDR3: TGTGCCAGCAGCGCTGGGTTGTTCCTAGAAGGGCAAGAGACCCAGTACTTC. Amino acids: CASSAGLFLEGQETQYF.

A few counts support this clone. CDR3 DNA: TGTGCCAGCAGCTACAGGGGCAATCAGCCCCAGCATTTT. Translation: CASSYRGNQPQHF. This chain links TRBV7-2 with TRBJ1-5; D is perhaps TRBD1 (6 bases). Trimming removed 4 bases at V and 2 bases at J, with 6 bases between. CDR1 and CDR2 from the germline V gene are SGHTA and FQGNSA. The CDR3 totals 13 residues.

The V call is TRBV6-5, the J call TRBJ2-1; D is undetermined. Trimming removed 6 bases from V and 4 bases from J, with 10 bases in between. This CDR3 is built from 13 residues. The germline CDR1 and CDR2 sequences are MNHEY and SVGAGI. CDR3 sequence reads: CASRDASYNEQFF. As DNA, the CDR3 is TGTGCCAGCAGGGATGCCAGTTACAATGAGCAGTTCTTC.

CDR3 in amino acids: CASSLAGDTQYF. DNA of the CDR3: TGCGCCAGCAGCTTGGCCGGAGATACGCAGTATTTT. The chain joins TRBV5-1 to TRBJ2-3; the D is unclear. This CDR3 is 12 amino acids long. From germline, CDR1 is SGHRS and CDR2 YFSETQ. V shed 0 bases and J shed 5 bases, with 4 bases lying between them.

This clone was detected many times. This chain links TRBV18 with TRBJ1-5; D is unclear. Germline CDR1 KGHSH, CDR2 LQKENI. The CDR3 runs to 12 residues. V was cut by 2 bases and J by 4 bases, with 3 bases left in between. CDR3 DNA: TGTGCCAGCTCACCAATAAATCAGCCCCAGCATTTT. Protein product: CASSPINQPQHF.

The rearrangement links TRBV2 to TRBJ1-1; 10 bases agree with TRBD1. Per the germline V gene, CDR1 is SNHLY and CDR2 is FYNNEI. The CDR3 has 13 amino acids. V was pared by 7 bases and J by 6 bases, with 5 bases of the junction left unmatched. The CDR3, as DNA: TGTGCCAGCATTAAGGGACAGGGGTCTGAAGCTTTCTTT. This encodes CASIKGQGSEAFF.

Only one count was recorded for this clone. V and J are TRBV27 and TRBJ1-2, with D maybe TRBD1 (6 bases). Per germline, CDR1 MNHEY and CDR2 SMNVEV (reference sequence). V was shortened by 0 bases and J by 7 bases, with 12 bases between the two germline ends. This CDR3 is 14 amino acids long. Here the CDR3 reads CASSLSRGLSGYTF. CDR3 in DNA: TGTGCCAGCAGTTTATCGAGGGGGTTATCTGGCTACACCTTC.

The J gene is TRBJ1-2, the V gene TRBV30; TRBD1 agrees at 7 bases. With 4 bases clipped from V and 8 bases from J, the junction kept 10 bases outside the gene matches. This CDR3 has 13 amino acids. The germline CDR1 and CDR2 sequences are GTSNPN and SVGIG (reference sequence). CDR3 nucleotides: TGTGCCTGGACGGCAGGGGGGTTTCGGGGCTACACCTTC. Translated, it gives CAWTAGGFRGYTF.

The chain is built from TRBV7-9 and TRBJ2-1, with no clear D. V lost 4 bases to trimming and J lost 9 bases, with 10 bases between them. The CDR3 loop spans 12 amino acids. Germline V lookup: CDR1 SEHNR, CDR2 FQNEAQ (reference sequence). The CDR3 coding sequence is TGTGCCAGCAGCTCCCAACAGCCTGAGCAGTTCTTC. Its translation: CASSSQQPEQFF.

The rearrangement uses TRBV28 and TRBJ1-4, with TRBD1 as a possible D gene (5 bases). The CDR3 extends over 14 amino acids. Trimming cost V 5 bases and J 4 bases, with 11 bases left between them. Per the germline V gene, CDR1 is MDHEN and CDR2 is SYDVKM. In nucleotides, the CDR3 is TGTGCCAGCAGTGCGGGGGGGGTTAATGAAAAACTGTTTTTT. Protein: CASSAGGVNEKLFF.

V and J are TRBV4-3 and TRBJ1-4; TRBD1 aligns across 7 bases. The CDR3 spans 16 residues. The germline V gene has CDR1 LGHNA and CDR2 YSLEER. With V trimmed by 0 bases and J by 7 bases, 8 bases remained unmatched. The chain's CDR3 is CASSQDIGRGGEKLFF. Here the CDR3 DNA reads TGCGCCAGCAGCCAAGATATTGGCAGGGGGGGTGAAAAACTGTTTTTT.

The V call is TRBV4-3, the J call TRBJ1-1, with D perhaps matching TRBD1 (5 bases). Germline assignment: CDR1 LGHNA and CDR2 YSLEER. Trimming took 0 bases from V and 0 from J, leaving 8 bases between them. CDR3 size: 15 residues. CDR3 DNA sequence: TGCGCCAGCAGCCAAGACCGACAGATGAACACTGAAGCTTTCTTT. Translation gives CASSQDRQMNTEAFF.

The chain carries TRBV7-9 and TRBJ2-5, with TRBD2 identical over 9 bases. The V gene end was trimmed by 2 bases and the J gene end by 2 bases; junction bases not matched to a gene: 9. The CDR3 has 17 residues. The germline gives CDR1 SEHNR, CDR2 FQNEAQ (reference sequence). Here the CDR3 reads CASSLPLAGPGQETQYF. The CDR3 DNA follows: TGTGCCAGCAGCTTACCTCTAGCGGGGCCAGGGCAAGAGACCCAGTACTTC.